What follows are 24 T cell receptor beta chains derived from one specimen sequenced in a study of breast tumors, draining lymph nodes, adjacent tissues. Samples came from axillary lymph nodes draining the breast cancer. One entry per CDR3 protein results from TCRdb running MiXCR on the multiplex PCR reads. In the table there are about 110,000 distinct CDR3 sequences, roughly 33% of which are singletons. The material sequenced was axillary lymph node tissue. The origin of the receptors is a female donor with breast cancer. Some clones in this sample may be carry-over from other donors' samples.

The rearrangement uses TRBV6-1 and TRBJ1-1; D is ambiguous. The V gene's germline CDR1 is MNHNS and CDR2 SASEGT. V dropped 5 bases and J dropped 4 bases, with 11 bases sitting between them. The CDR3 sequence is 13 residues long. The CDR3: CASSSKITTEAFF. The CDR3 DNA reads as TGTGCCAGCAGTTCCAAGATCACCACTGAAGCTTTCTTT.

J is TRBJ2-7 and V is TRBV20-1, with a weak D call TRBD1 (5 bases). The CDR3 is 12 amino acids. V lost 7 bases, J lost 0 bases, and 10 bases lay in between. CDR1 and CDR2 from the germline V gene are DFQATT and SNEGSKA (reference sequence). The chain's CDR3 is CSVDRGSYEQYF. The DNA for the CDR3 is TGCAGTGTAGACAGAGGCTCCTACGAGCAGTACTTC.

This clonotype was seen repeatedly, ten times or more. This chain uses TRBV4-3 with TRBJ2-7, with 8 bases aligning to TRBD1. CDR3 length: 14 residues. Germline CDR1 reads LGHNA; CDR2 reads YSLEER. The ends lost 1 base at V and 4 bases at J; junction bases unmatched: 3. The CDR3 here is CASSQGTGKYEQYF. The CDR3 nucleotides are TGCGCCAGCAGCCAAGGGACAGGGAAATACGAGCAGTACTTC.

At least ten counts were recorded for this clonotype. The V and J genes are TRBV6-6 and TRBJ2-7; TRBD1 agrees at 9 bases. The junction had 8 bases not matched to a gene; V was cut back by 5 bases and J by 6 bases. This CDR3 is 14 amino acids long. Germline V gene lookup returns CDR1 MNHNY and CDR2 SVGAGI (reference sequence). In DNA form, the CDR3 reads TGTGCCAGCAGTCACAGGGGGCCCGAAAGCGAGCAGTACTTC. Translated: CASSHRGPESEQYF.

This clonotype was detected ten times or more. The chain carries TRBV15 and TRBJ1-2; D gene unclear. CDR1 and CDR2 from the germline V gene are LNHNV and YYDKDF (reference sequence). Trimming removed 0 bases from V and 9 bases from J, with 17 bases in between. The CDR3 spans 15 residues. The CDR3: CATSRDRNSLGSYTF. The CDR3 DNA reads TGTGCCACCAGCAGAGATCGAAACAGCCTAGGAAGCTACACCTTC.

This clonotype was counted many times. The chain is built from TRBV19 and TRBJ2-7, with a weak D call TRBD1 (6 bases). CDR3 length: 15 amino acids. The ends were cut back, 0 bases at V and 2 bases at J, with 11 bases in the middle. Germline V lookup: CDR1 LNHDA, CDR2 SQIVND (reference sequence). DNA for the CDR3: TGTGCCAGTAGTATAGATCGGAACAGGGCCTACGAGCAGTACTTC. It yields the protein CASSIDRNRAYEQYF.

There are many counts of this clonotype. The gene calls are TRBV20-1 and TRBJ2-3; 13 nucleotides agree with TRBD2. The CDR3 runs 16 residues. CDR1 is DFQATT and CDR2 is SNEGSKA in the germline V gene (reference sequence). J lost 3 bases, V lost 7 bases, and 10 bases had no gene match. The CDR3 sequence is CSERTSGSADTDTQYF. The CDR3 DNA is TGCAGTGAAAGGACTAGCGGGAGTGCGGATACAGATACGCAGTATTTT.

In its sample, this clonotype was seen many times. A read error is possible here, since a much larger clone lies one base away. The CDR3 does not close with the conserved phenylalanine or tryptophan, likely indicating a read error. J is TRBJ2-4 and V is TRBV7-9, with 8 bases that match TRBD1. The CDR3 contains 14 residues. Germline assignment: CDR1 SEHNR and CDR2 FQNEAQ (reference sequence). Trimming cost V 5 bases and J 7 bases; bases outside gene matches: 7. CDR3 in amino acids: CASSQDRVGNIQYL. CDR3 nucleotides: TGTGCCAGCAGCCAGGACAGGGTTGGGAACATTCAGTACCTC.

This clonotype was counted many times. One base away lies a much larger clone, so this may be a sequencing read error. The chain is built from TRBV9 and TRBJ2-1; 7 bases line up with TRBD2. CDR1 and CDR2 (germline): SGDLS, YYNGEE. The CDR3 runs 16 residues. CDR3 DNA: TGTGCCGGCAGCCCCCATCCTAGCGGCCGGAACAATGAGCAGTTCTTC. Translated, it gives CAGSPHPSGRNNEQFF.

This clonotype was detected many times. The chain carries TRBV6-5 and TRBJ1-3, with a weak D call TRBD1 (6 bases). V was cut by 0 bases and J by 7 bases, with 10 bases left in between. Germline CDR1 reads MNHEY; CDR2 reads SVGAGI. The CDR3 spans 14 residues. CDR3 in amino acids: CASSYSQGRNTIYF. The CDR3 DNA is TGTGCCAGCAGTTACTCACAGGGACGGAACACCATATATTTT.

This clonotype was detected many times. V is TRBV4-1 and J is TRBJ2-5; 8 bases map to TRBD1. This CDR3 comprises 15 residues. Per the germline V gene, CDR1 is MGHRA and CDR2 is YSYEKL. V lost 6 bases, J lost 5 bases, and 11 bases stayed unmatched. The CDR3 is CASRQPGRGQETQYF. CDR3 in DNA: TGCGCCAGCAGACAACCGGGCAGGGGGCAGGAGACCCAGTACTTC.

As concerns this clonotype: A much larger clone sits a single nucleotide away, making a read error possible. The chain recombines TRBV5-4 with TRBJ1-2, with D uncertain. The V end was cut by 0 bases, the J end by 2 bases, with 8 bases between. The CDR3 is made up of 14 amino acids. Germline V lookup: CDR1 SGHNT, CDR2 YYREEE (reference sequence). CDR3 DNA: TGTGCCAGCAGCTTGGACATTTCAAACTATGGCTACACCTTC. It translates to CASSLDISNYGYTF. The whole variable domain, remainder taken from reference TRBV5-4 and TRBJ1-2, is ETGVTQSPTHLIKTRGQQVTLRCSSQSGHNTVSWYQQALGQGPQFIFQYYREEENGRGNFPPRFSGLQFPNYSSELNVNALELDDSALYLCASSLDISNYGYTFGSGTRLTVV.

Worth noting for this clonotype: A clone one base away is much larger, so this may be a read error. The chain joins TRBV7-9 to TRBJ1-1, with no clear D. Germline V gives CDR1 SEHNR, CDR2 FQNEAQ (reference sequence). The CDR3 is made up of 12 amino acids. The CDR3 is CASSVMNTKAFF. The CDR3 DNA reads as TGTGCCAGCAGCGTCATGAACACTAAAGCTTTCTTT.

This clonotype was picked up many times. The chain combines TRBV5-6 with TRBJ2-2, with TRBD1 identical over 8 bases. The CDR3 length is 18 residues. Germline CDR1 is SGHDT and CDR2 is YYEEEE. The V segment lost 4 bases and the J segment 7 bases; nucleotides outside the gene matches: 18. CDR3 DNA sequence: TGTGCCAGCAGCAGGGTGACCGGGACAGGCTTTTATGGCGGGGAGCTGTTTTTT. Amino acid sequence: CASSRVTGTGFYGGELFF.

The V call is TRBV11-1, the J call TRBJ2-5, with 9 bases matching TRBD1. Germline V CDR1 and CDR2: SGHAT, FQDESV (reference sequence). This CDR3 is built from 14 residues. J gave up 2 bases and V 7 bases, and 5 bases lay outside the gene matches. The CDR3 DNA sequence: TGTGCCAGCACTGACAGGGGGGCACAAGAGACCCAGTACTTC. Translating it yields CASTDRGAQETQYF.

Many counts were recorded for this clonotype. The chain links TRBV18 to TRBJ2-7, with D perhaps TRBD2 (6 bases). CDR1 KGHSH and CDR2 LQKENI come from the germline V gene. This CDR3 is built from 15 residues. V was pared by 5 bases and J by 7 bases, with 21 bases between. The CDR3 reads CASSELALRSREQYF. The CDR3 region has the DNA TGTGCCAGCTCAGAACTAGCCCTCAGATCACGGGAGCAGTACTTC. The variable domain in full, with the rest retrieved from reference TRBV18 and TRBJ2-7, is NAGVMQNPRHLVRRRGQEARLRCSPMKGHSHVYWYRQLPEEGLKFMVYLQKENIIDESGMPKERFSAEFPKEGPSILRIQQVVRGDSAAYFCASSELALRSREQYFGPGTRLTVT.

At least ten counts were recorded for this clonotype. The chain recombines TRBV5-1 with TRBJ2-4; tentatively, D is TRBD1 (5 bases). Germline CDR1 and CDR2: SGHRS and YFSETQ. Between the trimmed V and J ends, which lost 4 bases and 0 bases, there was a span of 8 bases. CDR3 length: 14 residues. The CDR3 DNA sequence: TGCGCCAGCAGCCGTGACAGAGCCAAAAACATTCAGTACTTC. Translated: CASSRDRAKNIQYF.

This clonotype was seen ten or more times. The chain carries TRBV6-6 and TRBJ1-2, with 7 bases matching TRBD1. V was clipped by 8 bases and J by 4 bases; unmatched bases: 13. Germline CDR1 MNHNY, CDR2 SVGAGI (reference sequence). The CDR3 spans 15 residues. The CDR3 region has the DNA TGTGCCAGCGGCCTGCCGGGACAGCTCGCCTATGGCTACACCTTC. Its protein product is CASGLPGQLAYGYTF.

This clonotype was counted ten times or more. V and J are TRBV9 and TRBJ2-2, with no clear D. Trimming pared 6 bases from V and 2 bases from J, leaving 14 bases between. The germline gives CDR1 SGDLS, CDR2 YYNGEE. The CDR3 is 15 amino acids. The CDR3 protein is CASTSGGINTGELFF. The CDR3 coding sequence is TGTGCCAGCACCTCGGGCGGAATAAACACCGGGGAGCTGTTTTTT.

This clonotype has at least ten counts. This chain joins TRBV7-2 and TRBJ2-7; 7 positions agree with TRBD2. This CDR3 spans 13 amino acids. Germline trimming cut 5 bases from V and 3 bases from J; bases unmatched to any gene: 4. Germline V lookup: CDR1 SGHTA, CDR2 FQGNSA. CDR3: CASSPREGYEQYF. CDR3 in DNA: TGTGCCAGCAGCCCCAGGGAGGGCTACGAGCAGTACTTC.

The chain employs TRBV5-4 and TRBJ2-1; weak D call: TRBD2 (5 bases). V lost 0 bases and J 0 bases, leaving 16 bases between the germline ends. The CDR3 is made up of 18 amino acids. Germline V gives CDR1 SGHNT, CDR2 YYREEE (reference sequence). For the CDR3, the DNA is TGTGCCAGCAGCTTGGGATTGGCGGGCCCGAGCTCCTACAATGAGCAGTTCTTC. This encodes CASSLGLAGPSSYNEQFF.

The chain combines TRBV20-1 with TRBJ2-7; no clear D gene. The germline V gene encodes CDR1 DFQATT and CDR2 SNEGSKA (reference sequence). This CDR3 region has 15 residues. Trimming stripped 0 bases from V and 6 bases from J, with 18 bases between. The CDR3 loop reads CSARDTQEATGEQYF. CDR3 sequence (DNA): TGCAGTGCTAGAGATACTCAGGAAGCTACGGGCGAGCAGTACTTC.

At least ten counts were recorded for this clonotype. V and J are TRBV11-2 and TRBJ2-7; no definite D call. This CDR3 contains 13 residues. From germline, CDR1 is SGHAT and CDR2 FQNNGV. The V gene lost 0 bases and the J gene lost 2 bases, with 5 bases spanning the gap. DNA for the CDR3: TGTGCCAGCAGCTTAGATGGCCCCTACGAGCAGTACTTC. It is translated as CASSLDGPYEQYF.

This clonotype came up many times. The chain joins TRBV12-5 to TRBJ1-5; D gene ambiguous. Germline V gene data show CDR1 as LGHNT and CDR2 as FRNRAP. Trimming left V 6 bases short and J 0 bases short, with 9 bases between. This CDR3 region has 14 residues. CDR3 in DNA: TGTGCTAGTGGAGAAGGCTTTAGCAATCAGCCCCAGCATTTT. It yields the protein CASGEGFSNQPQHF.